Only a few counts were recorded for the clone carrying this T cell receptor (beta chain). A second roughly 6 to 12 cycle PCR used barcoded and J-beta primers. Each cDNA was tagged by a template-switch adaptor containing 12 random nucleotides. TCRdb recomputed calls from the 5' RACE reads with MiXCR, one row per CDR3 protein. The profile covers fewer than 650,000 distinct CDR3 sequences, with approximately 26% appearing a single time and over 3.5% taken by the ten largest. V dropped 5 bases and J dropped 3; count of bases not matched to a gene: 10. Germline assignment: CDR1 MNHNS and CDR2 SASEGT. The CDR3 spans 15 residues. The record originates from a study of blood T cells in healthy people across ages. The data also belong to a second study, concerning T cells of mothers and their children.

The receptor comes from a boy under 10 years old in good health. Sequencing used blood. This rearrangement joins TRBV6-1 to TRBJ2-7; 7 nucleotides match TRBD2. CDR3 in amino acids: CASSSGPGEGYEQYF. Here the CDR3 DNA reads TGTGCCAGCAGTTCGGGCCCCGGGGAGGGCTACGAGCAGTACTTC.